These 30 T cell receptor beta chains were sequenced from one sample in a study of identical twins. TCRdb re-analysed the 5' RACE reads in MiXCR, keeping a single row per CDR3 protein. The data show 1.5 million to 2 million distinct CDR3 sequences, about 32% seen once. The sample consisted of cord blood. These receptors came from a newborn girl in good health.

The CDR3 nucleotides read TGTGCCAGCAGCTTACTCCAGGGATTCGGAGAGACCCAGTACTTC. Translating it yields CASSLLQGFGETQYF. The chain links TRBV7-2 to TRBJ2-5; tentative D call: TRBD1 (5 bases). The CDR3 has 15 amino acids. With 2 bases removed from V and 4 bases from J, the gap between germline ends came to 14 bases. CDR1 and CDR2 from the germline V gene are SGHTA and FQGNSA.

The chain is built from TRBV7-6 and TRBJ2-3; 8 nucleotides agree with TRBD2. Germline assignment: CDR1 SGHVS and CDR2 FNYEAQ. The CDR3 is 16 amino acids. After removal of 2 bases from V and 1 base from J, the junction contained 5 bases not matched to a gene. CDR3 sequence: CASSLKAGVGTDTQYF. The CDR3 coding sequence is TGTGCCAGCAGCTTAAAAGCGGGAGTAGGCACAGATACGCAGTATTTT.

This clonotype was recorded only once. This chain links TRBV28 with TRBJ1-2; 7 nucleotides align to TRBD1. This CDR3 comprises 13 residues. J gave up 6 bases and V 6 bases, and 7 bases lay outside the gene matches. The germline V gene has CDR1 MDHEN and CDR2 SYDVKM. The CDR3 reads CASRPGGGDGYTF. Written as DNA, the CDR3 is TGTGCCAGCAGACCCGGAGGGGGCGATGGCTACACCTTC.

The chain recombines TRBV10-3 with TRBJ2-1; 8 bases are a match to TRBD2. The V and J ends lost 0 bases and 7 bases, in that order; junction bases with no gene match: 8. In germline, CDR1 is ENHRY, CDR2 SYGVKD. CDR3 length equals 16 residues. CDR3 protein: CAISESVTSGMNEQFF. In DNA, the CDR3 is TGTGCCATCAGTGAGTCGGTAACTAGCGGAATGAATGAGCAGTTCTTC.

This clonotype turned up a few times. This chain joins TRBV24-1 and TRBJ2-3, with 11 bases that match TRBD2. J was trimmed by 7 bases and V by 1 base; bases with no gene match: 6. CDR1 is KGHDR and CDR2 is SFDVKD in the germline V gene. There are 16 residues in the CDR3. CDR3 sequence (DNA): TGTGCCACCAGTGATTTCCGGACTAGCGGGTTCTATACGCAGTATTTT. The encoded protein is CATSDFRTSGFYTQYF.

This clonotype was detected only once. This chain uses TRBV20-1 with TRBJ1-1; the match to TRBD1 covers 7 bases. Germline V CDR1 and CDR2: DFQATT, SNEGSKA (reference sequence). The V gene end was trimmed by 8 bases and the J gene end by 1 base; junction bases not matched to a gene: 10. This CDR3 has 14 residues. The CDR3 sequence is CSNRGRTPNTEAFF. The CDR3 DNA follows: TGCAGTAACAGGGGACGAACCCCGAACACTGAAGCTTTCTTT.

Remarks on this clonotype: Sequence at one end of the junction differs from germline and may be a read error. The rearrangement uses TRBV3-1 and TRBJ2-3, with TRBD2 matching over 13 bases. CDR1 is LGHDT, CDR2 YNNKEL, per germline (reference sequence). The CDR3 consists of 15 residues. The CDR3 nucleotides read TGTGCCGGCAGGGGACTAGCGGGGTCCCTGGATACGCAGTATTTT. Translation gives CAGRGLAGSLDTQYF.

This clonotype was counted only a few times. The J gene is TRBJ2-7, the V gene TRBV6-6; D uncertain. V was shortened by 7 bases and J by 6 bases, with 16 bases between the two germline ends. The length of the CDR3 is 13 residues. Per germline, CDR1 MNHNY and CDR2 SVGAGI (reference sequence). CDR3 protein: CASISQRYGEQYF. As DNA, the CDR3 is TGTGCCAGCATCTCTCAGAGATACGGCGAGCAGTACTTC.

This chain uses TRBV6-2 or TRBV6-3 with TRBJ2-1; TRBD2 agrees at 12 bases. Losses at the gene ends were 6 bases for V and 6 bases for J; bases not matched to a gene: 12. CDR1 is MNHEY, CDR2 SVGEGT, per germline. The CDR3 length is 17 residues. CDR3 amino acids: CASRPDGTSGFSNEQFF. The CDR3 DNA reads as TGTGCCAGCAGACCCGACGGGACTAGCGGGTTCTCCAATGAGCAGTTCTTC.

This clonotype appeared once. The chain employs TRBV20-1 and TRBJ2-3; D is unresolved. This CDR3 region has 10 residues. V lost 3 bases and J lost 10, with 8 bases in between. Germline loops: CDR1 DFQATT, CDR2 SNEGSKA (reference sequence). CDR3 in DNA: TGCAGTGCTAGTTTCCATGCGCAGTATTTT. This sequence encodes CSASFHAQYF.

J is TRBJ1-5 and V is TRBV6-6, with D perhaps matching TRBD1 (5 bases). The CDR3 is 14 residues long. Germline CDR1 is MNHNY and CDR2 is SVGAGI (reference sequence). V was clipped by 2 bases and J by 7 bases, with 12 bases between them. The CDR3 is CASSYVGAHQPQHF. CDR3 coding DNA: TGTGCCAGCAGTTACGTCGGGGCGCACCAGCCCCAGCATTTT.

This clonotype occurred a few times. The J gene is TRBJ1-2, the V gene TRBV20-1; 8 bases are shared with TRBD1. This CDR3 spans 13 amino acids. After removal of 6 bases from V and 2 bases from J, the junction contained 5 bases not matched to a gene. Germline V lookup: CDR1 DFQATT, CDR2 SNEGSKA (reference sequence). DNA of the CDR3: TGCAGTGCCGGAAACAGGGGGAACTATGGCTACACCTTC. This codes for CSAGNRGNYGYTF.

This clonotype was picked up many times. CDR3 sequence: CASSQDSGRKETQYF. The CDR3 region has the DNA TGTGCCAGCAGCCAAGATAGCGGGCGCAAAGAGACCCAGTACTTC. The V call is TRBV4-2, the J call TRBJ2-5, with TRBD2 matching over 7 bases. The CDR3 totals 15 residues. V was clipped by 0 bases and J by 3 bases; unmatched bases: 4. Germline-derived CDR1 and CDR2 are LGHNA and YNFKEQ.

This rearrangement joins TRBV7-2 to TRBJ2-4; 13 nucleotides line up with TRBD2. V trimming: 4 bases; J trimming: 5 bases; junction bases outside the gene matches: 5. CDR3 length equals 16 residues. The germline CDR1 and CDR2 sequences are SGHTA and FQGNSA. CDR3 sequence reads: CASSYRTSGGQNIQYF. CDR3 nucleotide sequence: TGTGCCAGCAGCTATCGGACTAGCGGGGGTCAAAACATTCAGTACTTC.

In regard to this clonotype: It may be a read error: a sequence one base away is much more abundant. This rearrangement joins TRBV5-1 to TRBJ2-1, with D hard to call. This CDR3 is built from 14 residues. The germline CDR1 and CDR2 sequences are SGHRS and YFSETQ. CDR3 loop: CASILVWTHNEQFF. The CDR3 bases are TGCGCCAGCATCTTGGTGTGGACGCATAATGAGCAGTTCTTC.

This clonotype was seen only a few times. The J gene is TRBJ2-1, the V gene TRBV28, with TRBD1 matching 9 bases. The DNA end is more similar to TRBJ2-7, so the J call may be wrong. Per the germline V gene, CDR1 is MDHEN and CDR2 is SYDVKM. The CDR3 contains 15 residues. The CDR3 DNA reads as TGTGCCAGCAGTTTAGGGGGACAGGGCTACAATGAGCAGTACTTC. Translation: CASSLGGQGYNEQYF.

This clonotype was counted between two and nine times. This sequence joins TRBV20-1 and TRBJ2-3; 11 nucleotides line up with TRBD2. This CDR3 has 12 residues. Germline V gene sequence: CDR1 DFQATT, CDR2 SNEGSKA (reference sequence). The J segment lost 4 bases and the V segment lost 8 bases, leaving 2 bases of the junction unmatched. CDR3 sequence (DNA): TGCAGTTTACTAGCGGGGGCAGATACGCAGTATTTT. Protein: CSLLAGADTQYF.

CDR3 sequence reads: CASSLYTGTYEQYF. The CDR3 DNA follows: TGCGCCAGCAGCTTGTATACAGGTACCTACGAGCAGTACTTC. This chain connects TRBV5-1 to TRBJ2-7; a weak D match, TRBD1 (5 bases). Germline CDR1 SGHRS, CDR2 YFSETQ. CDR3 length: 14 residues. V was pared by 1 base and J by 2 bases, with 10 bases between.

V is TRBV9 and J is TRBJ2-1, with 13 bases lining up with TRBD2. The junction had 11 bases not matched to a gene; V was cut back by 0 bases and J by 5 bases. Germline assignment: CDR1 SGDLS and CDR2 YYNGEE. This CDR3 comprises 19 residues. Here the CDR3 reads CASSVAKLAGGPGNNEQFF. DNA for the CDR3: TGTGCCAGCAGCGTAGCTAAACTAGCGGGGGGGCCCGGAAACAATGAGCAGTTCTTC.

This chain links TRBV7-9 with TRBJ1-4; possibly TRBD1 for D (6 bases). V gave up 4 bases and J gave up 8 bases, with 11 bases separating them. The CDR3 is 13 residues long. Per the germline V gene, CDR1 is SEHNR and CDR2 is FQNEAQ (reference sequence). The CDR3 loop is CASSWDNREKLFF. The CDR3 bases are TGTGCCAGCAGCTGGGACAATCGGGAAAAACTGTTTTTT.

About this clonotype: The junction does not match germline at one end; this may be a read error. The rearrangement joins TRBV20-1 to TRBJ2-3; 7 nucleotides match TRBD1. This CDR3 comprises 12 residues. CDR1 DFQATT and CDR2 SNEGSKA come from the germline V gene (reference sequence). The CDR3 region has the DNA TGCAGTGCTCAAGAGGGGACAGATGCGCAGTATTTT. Translation gives CSAQEGTDAQYF.

The rearrangement uses TRBV5-1 and TRBJ2-3; D uncertain. Per the germline V gene, CDR1 is SGHRS and CDR2 is YFSETQ. The V and J ends lost 0 bases and 2 bases respectively, with 7 bases between them. This CDR3 contains 14 residues. The CDR3 region has the DNA TGCGCCAGCAGCTTGGAGACGCCCACAGATACGCAGTATTTT. Protein product: CASSLETPTDTQYF. Combining the CDR3 with reference TRBV5-1 and TRBJ2-3 gives the whole variable domain KAGVTQTPRYLIKTRGQQVTLSCSPISGHRSVSWYQQTPGQGLQFLFEYFSETQRNKGNFPGRFSGRQFSNSRSEMNVSTLELGDSALYLCASSLETPTDTQYFGPGTRLTVL.

This rearrangement joins TRBV20-1 to TRBJ1-2, with D maybe TRBD1 (6 bases). The CDR3 runs 15 residues. The V gene's germline CDR1 is DFQATT and CDR2 SNEGSKA (reference sequence). V was shortened by 3 bases and J by 1 base, with 15 bases between the two germline ends. This CDR3 is CSASGGADFNYGYTF. In nucleotides, the CDR3 is TGCAGTGCTAGCGGGGGGGCGGACTTTAACTATGGCTACACCTTC.

The chain recombines TRBV27 with TRBJ2-3; D might be TRBD1 (6 bases). V was cut by 3 bases and J by 4 bases, with 17 bases left in between. The CDR3 is made up of 16 amino acids. Germline-derived CDR1 and CDR2 are MNHEY and SMNVEV (reference sequence). The CDR3 DNA is TGTGCCAGCAGTTTGGGGGCAGGGTTAGTCCCAGATACGCAGTATTTT. This gives the protein CASSLGAGLVPDTQYF.

Details on this clonotype: Germline is not matched at one junction end, which may reflect a read error. The chain couples TRBV6-1 to TRBJ1-6; D is unresolved. Looked up from germline, CDR1 is MNHNS and CDR2 is SASEGT. CDR3 length equals 13 residues. CDR3 sequence reads: CASSEGPNSPLHF. The CDR3 nucleotides are TGTGCCAGCAGCGAAGGCCCTAATTCACCCCTCCACTTT.

The chain joins TRBV5-4 to TRBJ2-1; D might be TRBD1 or TRBD2, each matching 5 bases. The V end lost 6 bases, the J end lost 4 bases, and 17 bases lay between the germline ends. CDR1 is SGHNT and CDR2 is YYREEE in the germline V gene (reference sequence). CDR3 length: 15 residues. The CDR3 protein is CASNSRDRPYNEQFF. CDR3 in DNA: TGTGCCAGCAATTCCCGGGACCGACCTTACAATGAGCAGTTCTTC.

The genes are TRBV4-1 and TRBJ2-3; either TRBD1 or TRBD2 may fit D (5 bases each). The V gene's germline CDR1 is MGHRA and CDR2 YSYEKL. The CDR3 spans 14 residues. V lost 9 bases and J lost 7, with 20 bases in between. The CDR3 nucleotides read TGCGCCAGTAGACCGGGACCAACCACCCATACGCAGTATTTT. Translating gives CASRPGPTTHTQYF.

About this clonotype: At one boundary the junction diverges from the germline segment, which might be a read error. The genes are TRBV27 and TRBJ2-1, with TRBD2 matching 14 bases. The CDR3 totals 17 residues. Germline CDR1 and CDR2: MNHEY and SMNVEV (reference sequence). The CDR3 nucleotides are TGTGTCAGCAGTTTATGGGGACTAGCGGGAGCGGGGAATGAGCAGTTCTTC. Its protein product is CVSSLWGLAGAGNEQFF.

This clonotype was detected only a few times. The V call is TRBV12-3 or TRBV12-4, the J call TRBJ2-3, with D perhaps TRBD2 (6 bases). V was pared by 4 bases and J by 3 bases, with 17 bases between. This CDR3 has 16 residues. Here the CDR3 reads CASSSTLASPTDTQYF. CDR3 nucleotide sequence: TGTGCCAGCAGTTCGACACTAGCTTCTCCAACAGATACGCAGTATTTT.

The rearrangement uses TRBV5-5 and TRBJ2-3; D perhaps matches TRBD1 (7 bases). V lost 5 bases and J 0 bases, leaving 22 bases between the germline ends. CDR3 length equals 18 residues. The V gene's germline CDR1 is SGHKS and CDR2 YYEKEE (reference sequence). The CDR3 DNA reads TGTGCCAGCAGGTATACCCTCGGTCCAGGGGGGAGCACAGATACGCAGTATTTT. This encodes CASRYTLGPGGSTDTQYF.